This TCR beta chain came from a study of T cell responses to AZD1222 COVID-19 vaccine (dated by TCRdb to 2020 to 2022). Study-wide context: A total of over 230 trial participants underwent TCR sequencing, of whom under 220 had received two doses of AZD1222 and approximately 25 had received two doses of the MenACWY control vaccine. Enrollment into the trials was organized by age into subgroups of 18-55, 56-69 and 70-plus years, and those subgroups contained roughly 150, 30 and 60 TCR-sequenced participants, respectively.

Here is what the overall study found, with its caveats: The vaccine-associated CD4 TCRs covered the entire spike protein, and the dominant responses fell in regions 160-218 and 743-854. The 56-69-year group was small, and its depth increase did not reach significance, likely because of low power. Reportedly, almost half of the unique spike-specific TCRs recognized epitopes lying outside the regions that are mutated in the B.1.351 and B.1.1.7 variants. Conclusions about previously exposed vaccinees are limited because only five or six AZD1222 recipients were SARS-CoV-2 seropositive at baseline. Because no samples from the day 14 peak response were available, repertoires could be characterized only after the peak T cell response. After two AZD1222 doses, both the breadth and the depth of spike-specific TCRs were significantly higher than at day 0 and than in MenACWY recipients. Participants were mostly white British, with more females than males. The authors suggested clonal diversity may have been underestimated.

The CDR3 regions of human TCRbeta chains were subjected to immunosequencing. As for the original processing: Repertoire TCRs were checked for matches against a reference library of SARS-CoV-2-specific TCRs that had been generated using the MIRA antigen-specificity platform. Breadth was defined as the fraction of unique TCRs that were SARS-CoV-2-associated. Depth was defined as the fraction of total T cells that were SARS-CoV-2-associated. Each spike-specific TCR was assigned to its reactive spike region and to a CD4 or CD8 class using the MIRA data. Log10-transformed breadth and depth values were compared by one-way ANOVA with Sidak's multiple comparisons tests. TCRdb limited this immuneACCESS table to in-frame rearrangements with V and J called. A share of clones is missing; checked studies link under half to unresolved V genes, and the rest is unexplained. The DNA was the basis for D and trimming; V, J and clone size are from that table. The sample table holds about 120,000 clones, of which 85% to 90% were seen once. The top ten constitute roughly 6.9% of the sample.

On this clone: Its target antigen remains unknown. No much larger clonotype is one base removed from it; base qualities were not supplied.

The meaning of the sample's time point label: about 28 days (+/-7) after the second vaccine dose. Because spike-specific TCR depth and breadth did not differ between the two schedules, AZD1222 recipients who got a second dose at roughly 4 weeks were pooled with those who got a second dose at roughly 12 weeks. Vaccinee samples came from UK trials COV001 and COV002, including a single-blind randomized controlled phase 2/3 trial of AZD1222 (ChAdOx1 nCoV-19) in healthy adults. For TCRbeta chain sequencing, PBMC samples were collected from trial participants at day 0 and at day 28 after the second dose. The V end gives up 4 bases and the J end 6 bases, leaving 2 bases in the junction not matched to a gene. Its CDR3 holds 14 amino acids, cysteine through phenylalanine. Of all the DNA, just the CDR3 is kept, 42 bases in frame from base 1. CDR1 is given as SGHVS and CDR2 as FQNEAQ, both from the germline V gene.

The TCR was taken from an adult who received the AZD1222 COVID-19 vaccine. This specimen was peripheral blood, taken 28 days after the second AZD1222 dose. The chain is encoded by TRBV7-8 joined to TRBJ2-1; 11 nucleotides in the junction match TRBD2. The nucleotide sequence is TGTGCCAGCAGCTCCGGGACTAGCGGCAATGAGCAGTTCTTC. This yields the protein CASSSGTSGNEQFF.